Following are 5 T cell receptor beta chains from one sample sequenced in a study of T cell responses to AZD1222 COVID-19 vaccine. Sequenced by immunoSEQ multiplex PCR; TCRdb stores in-frame clones only, minus some. The data contain about 72,000 clones, more than 75% of them singletons. The sample consisted of peripheral blood, taken on day 0 of AZD1222 vaccination. These TCRs come from an adult in good health.

The chain links TRBV20-1 to TRBJ2-1; D uncertain. Germline V gene data show CDR1 as DFQATT and CDR2 as SNEGSKA (reference sequence). This CDR3 is 11 amino acids long. V was trimmed by 6 bases and J by 8 bases, leaving 11 bases between them. The CDR3 DNA sequence: TGCAGTGCAGGCCGCCGGGATGAGCAGTTCTTC. Translation: CSAGRRDEQFF.

This sequence joins TRBV7-9 and TRBJ1-1; weak D call: TRBD1 (6 bases). Germline V gives CDR1 SEHNR, CDR2 FQNEAQ (reference sequence). Trimming shortened V by 4 bases and J by 5 bases, and 14 bases separated the two germline ends. This CDR3 has 14 residues. The CDR3 reads CASSSSDRYTEAFF. CDR3 bases: TGTGCCAGCAGCTCGAGCGACAGGTATACTGAAGCTTTCTTT.

This rearrangement joins TRBV7-6 to TRBJ1-2; the D gene is possibly TRBD1 (5 bases). The CDR3 length is 13 residues. With 8 bases removed from V and 5 bases from J, the gap between germline ends came to 15 bases. Germline loops: CDR1 SGHVS, CDR2 FNYEAQ. This CDR3 reads CASGGDPRYGYTF. Written as DNA, the CDR3 is TGTGCCAGCGGGGGTGACCCGCGGTATGGCTACACCTTC.

Sample share makes this clone large. The chain uses TRBV19 and TRBJ2-1; D is unresolved. Germline CDR1 is LNHDA and CDR2 is SQIVND (reference sequence). The CDR3 loop spans 13 amino acids. V lost 3 bases to trimming and J lost 7 bases, with 10 bases between them. CDR3 region: CASSITTRNEQFF. CDR3 nucleotide sequence: TGTGCCAGTAGTATCACGACTCGGAATGAGCAGTTCTTC.

The chain employs TRBV6-5 and TRBJ1-3; tentatively, D is TRBD1 (5 bases). This CDR3 region has 14 residues. Germline CDR1 reads MNHEY; CDR2 reads SVGAGI. Trimming removed 4 bases from V and 2 bases from J, with 9 bases in between. CDR3 sequence: CASSSREAGNTIYF. DNA for the CDR3: TGTGCCAGCAGTTCCAGGGAAGCTGGAAACACCATATATTTT.